Each of the 21 T cell receptor beta chains below was sequenced from the same sample in a study of beta chain features in type 1 diabetes. What was sequenced were expressed TCRB transcripts, since all of the isolated RNA had been reverse transcribed. The protocol was immunoSEQ multiplex PCR, while the TCRdb copy is restricted to in-frame clones and leaves out a portion. The sample shows 150,000 to 200,000 clones, 8% to 8.5% of them seen only once. Study-wide findings and caveats: Significant though moderate, a shortening of TCRB CDR3s appeared in all four CD4+ subsets of Type 1 diabetes patients.

No antigen is known for these receptors. Sequencing used central memory CD4+ T cells from blood. The receptors here all came from a woman under 30 with type 1 diabetes.

This clone was seen a handful of times. V gene TRBV18 combines with J gene TRBJ2-7; D is unclear. The CDR3 contains 13 residues. The germline V gene has CDR1 KGHSH and CDR2 LQKENI. Trimming pared 2 bases from V and 7 bases from J, leaving 12 bases between. The CDR3 reads CASSPTPGWEQYF. CDR3 sequence (DNA): TGTGCCAGCTCACCAACCCCGGGTTGGGAGCAGTACTTC.

The V and J genes are TRBV14 and TRBJ2-7; D gene uncertain. Trimming removed 2 bases at V and 6 bases at J, with 8 bases between. CDR3 length equals 12 residues. Germline V gives CDR1 SGHDN, CDR2 FVKESK. CDR3 residues: CASSQFGAEQYF. For the CDR3, the DNA is TGTGCCAGCAGCCAATTCGGAGCCGAGCAGTACTTC.

This clone came up a few times. V gene TRBV18 combines with J gene TRBJ1-1, with 7 bases lining up with TRBD1. The CDR3 has 15 amino acids. Germline lookup yields CDR1 KGHSH and CDR2 LQKENI. V lost 3 bases, J lost 2 bases, and 6 bases stayed unmatched. CDR3 loop: CASSPSTGANTEAFF. Written as DNA, the CDR3 is TGTGCCAGCTCACCCTCAACAGGGGCTAACACTGAAGCTTTCTTT.

This clone turned up a few times. The rearrangement uses TRBV5-4 and TRBJ2-7; 7 bases agree with TRBD1. CDR1 and CDR2 from the germline V gene are SGHNT and YYREEE (reference sequence). The CDR3 extends over 14 amino acids. J was trimmed by 3 bases and V by 0 bases; bases with no gene match: 3. The CDR3 DNA reads TGTGCCAGCAGCTTGGCGGGACAGAGCTACGAGCAGTACTTC. Its translation is CASSLAGQSYEQYF. Together with reference TRBV5-4 and TRBJ2-7, the CDR3 gives the full variable domain: ETGVTQSPTHLIKTRGQQVTLRCSSQSGHNTVSWYQQALGQGPQFIFQYYREEENGRGNFPPRFSGLQFPNYSSELNVNALELDDSALYLCASSLAGQSYEQYFGPGTRLTVT.

This clone showed up just a few times. This sequence joins TRBV6-1 and TRBJ1-2, with 9 bases lining up with TRBD1. The CDR3 is 14 amino acids. Germline trimming cut 6 bases from V and 6 bases from J; bases unmatched to any gene: 8. CDR1 is MNHNS and CDR2 is SASEGT in the germline V gene. The DNA of the CDR3 is TGTGCCAGCAGACCGGGACAGGGCGTCCATGGCTACACCTTC. It is translated as CASRPGQGVHGYTF.

The V gene is TRBV2, the J gene TRBJ1-5; D unresolved. The CDR3 totals 12 residues. V was cut by 3 bases and J by 7 bases, with 7 bases left in between. Looked up from germline, CDR1 is SNHLY and CDR2 is FYNNEI. The CDR3 DNA sequence: TGTGCCAGCAGTGATATTGTCCAGCCCCAGCATTTT. Translation: CASSDIVQPQHF.

The V and J genes are TRBV29-1 and TRBJ1-1; no clear D gene. The V gene lost 4 bases and the J gene lost 10 bases, with 13 bases spanning the gap. The CDR3 is 11 amino acids. Germline-derived CDR1 and CDR2 are SQVTM and ANQGSEA. CDR3 protein: CSVASGGIAFF. The CDR3 DNA follows: TGCAGCGTTGCGAGTGGCGGTATAGCTTTCTTT.

This clone has only a few counts. V usage is TRBV6-5 and J usage is TRBJ2-5, with a weak D call TRBD1 (5 bases). The V end lost 8 bases, the J end lost 0 bases, and 7 bases lay between the germline ends. The CDR3 is 12 residues long. CDR1 is MNHEY, CDR2 SVGAGI, per germline. The CDR3 reads CASGAYQETQYF. CDR3 coding DNA: TGTGCCAGCGGGGCATACCAAGAGACCCAGTACTTC.

The genes are TRBV5-4 and TRBJ2-3; 11 bases are shared with TRBD2. Germline V gene data show CDR1 as SGHNT and CDR2 as YYREEE (reference sequence). The CDR3 totals 16 residues. After removal of 3 bases from V and 9 bases from J, the junction contained 12 bases not matched to a gene. The CDR3 coding sequence is TGTGCCAGCAGCTCGGGCCTAGCGGGAGGAACGGGGACGCAGTATTTT. It codes for CASSSGLAGGTGTQYF.

The chain employs TRBV28 and TRBJ2-7; 7 bases are a match to TRBD1. The CDR3 is 15 residues long. V was clipped by 10 bases and J by 2 bases; unmatched bases: 14. The germline V gene encodes CDR1 MDHEN and CDR2 SYDVKM. CDR3: CATHPSDRDAYEQYF. The CDR3 DNA is TGTGCCACCCACCCTTCCGACAGGGACGCCTACGAGCAGTACTTC.

This rearrangement joins TRBV28 to TRBJ2-7; D is perhaps TRBD1 (5 bases). CDR3 length: 13 amino acids. Per the germline V gene, CDR1 is MDHEN and CDR2 is SYDVKM. V lost 7 bases to trimming and J lost 1 base, with 11 bases between them. The CDR3 DNA follows: TGTGCCAGCACGATTGCAGGGTCCTACGAGCAGTACTTC. Amino acid sequence: CASTIAGSYEQYF.

The chain couples TRBV19 to TRBJ1-1; 9 nucleotides match TRBD1. Germline values: CDR1 LNHDA, CDR2 SQIVND (reference sequence). CDR3 length: 15 residues. V lost 6 bases to trimming and J lost 3 bases; unmatched junction nucleotides: 8. The CDR3 DNA is TGTGCCAGTAGCGAAAGGGACAGGGTGGACACTGAAGCTTTCTTT. Translating it yields CASSERDRVDTEAFF.

V and J are TRBV5-6 and TRBJ2-5; tentatively, D is TRBD2 (5 bases). Trimming removed 0 bases at V and 4 bases at J, with 13 bases between. This CDR3 is 15 amino acids long. The germline V gene encodes CDR1 SGHDT and CDR2 YYEEEE. CDR3 nucleotide sequence: TGTGCCAGCAGCTTGGGGCAGCTAGCACCAGAGACCCAGTACTTC. Amino acid sequence: CASSLGQLAPETQYF.

This clone was observed a few times. The junction departs from the called germline gene at one end, perhaps through a read error. CDR3 DNA: TGTGCCAGCAGCCCGGGTTATGGCGGGGAGCGGGACTTC. Protein: CASSPGYGGERDF. The V gene is TRBV11-3, the J gene TRBJ2-7; possible D gene TRBD2, 6 bases. CDR1 and CDR2 (germline): SGHNT, YENEEA. CDR3 size: 13 residues.

The J gene is TRBJ2-7, the V gene TRBV6-5, with D perhaps TRBD1 (6 bases). The CDR3 runs to 11 residues. Trimming took 7 bases from V and 4 from J, leaving 8 bases between them. The V gene's germline CDR1 is MNHEY and CDR2 SVGAGI. DNA for the CDR3: TGTGCCAGCACTAGGGGGTACGAGCAGTACTTC. Amino acids: CASTRGYEQYF.

The table lists this clone with a few counts. CDR3 sequence (DNA): TGTGCCAGCGATAGGGGTATGGATACGCAGTATTTT. Translated, it gives CASDRGMDTQYF. The V gene is TRBV7-2, the J gene TRBJ2-3; perhaps TRBD1 as D (5 bases). CDR1 and CDR2 (germline): SGHTA, FQGNSA. The CDR3 sequence is 12 residues long. V shed 8 bases and J shed 6 bases, with 12 bases lying between them.

The sample holds a few counts of this clone. The chain is built from TRBV5-1 and TRBJ2-6, with a tentative D call TRBD1 (6 bases). Germline V gene lookup returns CDR1 SGHRS and CDR2 YFSETQ. V lost 4 bases and J 8 bases, leaving 10 bases between the germline ends. The CDR3 is 13 residues long. CDR3 protein: CASSPGQPNVLTF. DNA of the CDR3: TGCGCCAGCAGCCCCGGACAGCCCAACGTCCTGACTTTC.

This clone is medium-sized (0.01 to 0.1%) within its sample. The chain has TRBV7-9 and TRBJ1-1; no definite D call. CDR1 and CDR2 from the germline V gene are SEHNR and FQNEAQ (reference sequence). V was clipped by 7 bases and J by 11 bases, with 17 bases between them. The CDR3 spans 12 residues. CDR3 coding DNA: TGTGCCAGCACCCAACCCGTCGGGGAGGCTTTCTTT. Its protein is CASTQPVGEAFF.

This clone turned up a few times. The rearrangement joins TRBV5-1 to TRBJ2-7, with 9 bases identical to TRBD2. The J segment lost 0 bases and the V segment lost 5 bases, leaving 9 bases of the junction unmatched. The germline CDR1 and CDR2 sequences are SGHRS and YFSETQ. The CDR3 covers 16 residues. In DNA form, the CDR3 reads TGCGCCAGCAGACGGAGGTCTAGCGGGGACTCCTACGAGCAGTACTTC. It yields the protein CASRRRSSGDSYEQYF.

The CDR3 sequence is CASSAQAGGVNEQFF. Here the CDR3 DNA reads TGTGCCAGTAGTGCCCAAGCGGGAGGGGTCAATGAGCAGTTCTTC. The chain links TRBV19 to TRBJ2-1; 10 bases align to TRBD2. CDR3 length: 15 residues. Germline trimming cut 5 bases from V and 6 bases from J; bases unmatched to any gene: 7. Germline V gene sequence: CDR1 LNHDA, CDR2 SQIVND (reference sequence).

Only a few counts were recorded for this clone. This chain joins TRBV5-8 and TRBJ2-7; a weak D match, TRBD2 (5 bases). Deletions cut 7 bases from V and 2 bases from J, with 19 bases between. The germline V gene encodes CDR1 SGHTS and CDR2 YDEGEE. The CDR3 length is 15 residues. The CDR3 DNA sequence: TGTGCCAGCGGACCGAGGCGGTTCGGGACCTACGAGCAGTACTTC. Its protein product is CASGPRRFGTYEQYF.